The sample holds a few counts of the clone carrying this TCR beta chain. The data derive from a study of T cells in Graves' hyperthyroidism and ophthalmopathy. Germline CDR1 is MNHEY and CDR2 is SVGAGI. This CDR3 spans 14 amino acids. Trimming took 1 base from V and 7 from J, leaving 10 bases between them. The source material, RNA transcripts, was used to amplify TCR beta CDR3 regions. Carried out on the TCR CDR3, a first-round RT-PCR used the HTBI primer set. TCRdb fed the multiplex PCR reads into MiXCR, producing one record per CDR3 protein. The sample includes some 560,000 distinct CDR3 sequences, about 15% of them seen just once. Recently diagnosed hyperthyroidism of less than 2 months' duration affected patients aged 18 to 65.

The gene calls are TRBV6-5 and TRBJ1-4; a possible D gene is TRBD1 (5 bases). Sequencing input: blood. The sequence was collected from a woman aged 40 to 50 with Graves' hyperthyroidism. This chain's CDR3 is CASSYWGKSEKLFF. The CDR3 DNA sequence: TGTGCCAGCAGTTACTGGGGCAAGTCTGAAAAACTGTTTTTT.